The sequence of this T cell receptor beta chain was determined in a study of blood T cell repertoires in COVID-19. Clinical history reported by participants formed the basis on which cohorts were assigned. Profiling relied on immunoSEQ multiplex PCR, and the TCRdb table lists in-frame clones only, not all of them. The sample carries roughly 250,000 clones, roughly 90% recorded once. Sequencing input: PBMCs or T cells enriched from blood (not recorded which). This clonotype was sampled from a woman aged 40 to 50 with acute COVID-19.

The CDR3 sequence is CASSLSVTGELFF. CDR3 DNA sequence: TGTGCCAGCAGTCTTAGCGTTACCGGGGAGCTGTTTTTT. This chain connects TRBV7-2 to TRBJ2-2; perhaps TRBD2 as D (5 bases). Between the trimmed V and J ends, which lost 6 bases and 5 bases, there was a span of 10 bases. In germline, CDR1 is SGHTA, CDR2 FQGNSA. This CDR3 is 13 amino acids long.